This T cell receptor beta chain was obtained from a study of regulatory T cells in long-lasting Graves disease. V lost 0 bases to trimming and J lost 4 bases, with 12 bases between them. Germline CDR1 reads MNHEY; CDR2 reads SVGAGI. There are 15 residues in the CDR3. Stated time point: newly diagnosed GD, antithyroid drugs for less than 3 months. After RNA was extracted from PBMCs, the TCR library was made from it. The peripheral blood volume drawn was 7.5 to 9.5 milliliters, and it was collected into EDTA tubes. Through Arm-PCR of CDR3 regions and iRepertoire HTBI primers, TCR beta libraries were built. One entry per CDR3 protein, called by TCRdb with MiXCR from the multiplex PCR reads. The sample has about 240,000 distinct CDR3 sequences, around 20% seen once. This clonotype showed up many times.

This chain joins TRBV6-5 and TRBJ1-2; D may be TRBD1 (6 bases). The material was peripheral blood mononuclear cells (PBMCs), obtained at new diagnosis, from a patient treated with antithyroid drugs. The source of this sequence is a female donor with Graves disease. CDR3 DNA sequence: TGTGCCAGCAGTTACTCGGCAGGGGTAGGCTATGGCTACACCTTC. Amino acids: CASSYSAGVGYGYTF.